This TCR beta chain emerged from a study of blood T cell repertoires in COVID-19. At the level of the study: Whether acute or convalescent, the COVID-19 samples came from the United States, Italy and Spain. T cells, B-cell-depleted T cells, or PBMCs provided the cDNA or gDNA that served as material.

Trimming took 6 bases from V and 3 from J, leaving 11 bases between them. The CDR3 has 13 residues. Germline CDR1 and CDR2: MNHEY and SVGAGI. Under the authors' procedure: Reference gene primer amplification gave estimated nucleated cell counts. The assay was immunoSEQ multiplex PCR, and TCRdb's table has in-frame clones only and misses some. V, J and clone size are those of that table, while D and trimming were read from the DNA. The table has more than 60,000 clones, 90% seen once; the top ten hold 4% to 6.5%. The sequencing input was peripheral blood. The clonotype was recovered from a man aged 45-60 years with acute or convalescent COVID-19. This chain uses TRBV6-5 with TRBJ1-1; D is perhaps TRBD1 (6 bases). The CDR3 nucleotides are TGTGCCAGCAGCCCGGGACAACACACTGAAGCTTTCTTT. Translation: CASSPGQHTEAFF.